This T cell receptor beta chain was profiled in a study of OX40 agonist ivuxolimab in advanced cancers. Across the whole study: Participants could have had prior anti-PD-1, anti-PD-L1 or anti-CTLA-4 therapy, and around 40% had some. Findings of the study overall: By week 6 at 0.1 to 3.0 mg/kg, blood CD4+ and CD8+ T cells had expanded clonally. The study found that CD8+ T cells averaged more expanded clones than CD4+.

In germline, CDR1 is SGHAT, CDR2 FQDESV (reference sequence). With V trimmed by 5 bases and J by 4 bases, 4 bases remained unmatched. The CDR3 spans 15 residues. Any history of autoimmune disease or systemic immunosuppression disqualified patients. Sequencing used immunoSEQ multiplex PCR; TCRdb keeps in-frame clones, though not all of them. The sample holds about 63,000 clones, approximately 92% seen once. On this clone: Its target is not known.

The sequencing used CD4+ or CD8+ T cells sorted from blood, collected in a trial of the OX40 agonist ivuxolimab. The rearrangement joins TRBV11-1 to TRBJ1-4; 10 bases map to TRBD1. The receptor's source is an adult with an advanced solid tumor such as melanoma, head and neck, liver or kidney cancer. Here the CDR3 DNA reads TGTGCCAGCAGCGCTCGGACAGGGGGTAATGAAAAACTGTTTTTT. Translation: CASSARTGGNEKLFF.